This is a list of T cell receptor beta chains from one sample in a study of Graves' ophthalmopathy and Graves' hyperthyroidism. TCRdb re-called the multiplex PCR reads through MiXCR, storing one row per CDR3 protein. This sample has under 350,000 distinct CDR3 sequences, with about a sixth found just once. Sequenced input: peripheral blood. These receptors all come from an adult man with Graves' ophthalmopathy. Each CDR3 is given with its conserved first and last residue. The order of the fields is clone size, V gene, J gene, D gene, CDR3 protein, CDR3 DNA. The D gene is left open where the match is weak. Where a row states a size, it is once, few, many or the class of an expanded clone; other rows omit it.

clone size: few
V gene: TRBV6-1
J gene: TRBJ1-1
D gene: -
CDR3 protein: CASKIQGYTEAFF
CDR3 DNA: TGTGCCAGCAAGATACAGGGCTACACTGAAGCTTTCTTT

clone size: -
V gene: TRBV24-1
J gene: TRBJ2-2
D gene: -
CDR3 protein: CAASDALQRATGELFF
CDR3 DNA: TGTGCCGCCAGTGATGCGCTGCAGAGGGCAACCGGGGAGCTGTTTTTT

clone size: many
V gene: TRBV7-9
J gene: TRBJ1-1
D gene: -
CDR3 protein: CASSLVVGPGGTEAFF
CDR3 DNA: TGTGCCAGCAGCTTAGTTGTAGGGCCCGGTGGCACTGAAGCTTTCTTT

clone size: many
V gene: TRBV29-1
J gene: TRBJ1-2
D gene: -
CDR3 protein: CSVGNGQSYGYTF
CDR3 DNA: TGCAGCGTTGGGAACGGACAGTCATATGGCTACACCTTC

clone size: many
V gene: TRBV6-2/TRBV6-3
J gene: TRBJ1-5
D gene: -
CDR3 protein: CASSYGIGAKQPQHF
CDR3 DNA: TGTGCCAGCAGTTACGGAATTGGGGCAAAACAGCCCCAGCATTTT

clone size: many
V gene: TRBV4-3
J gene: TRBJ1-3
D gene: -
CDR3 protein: CASSQDAGNTIYF
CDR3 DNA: TGCGCCAGCAGCCAGGACGCTGGAAACACCATATATTTT

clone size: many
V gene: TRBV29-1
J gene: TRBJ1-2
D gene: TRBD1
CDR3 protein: CSGGTGYGYTF
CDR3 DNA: TGCAGCGGGGGGACAGGCTATGGCTACACCTTC

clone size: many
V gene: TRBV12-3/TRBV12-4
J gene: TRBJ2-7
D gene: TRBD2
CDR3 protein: CASSLRLAVYEQYF
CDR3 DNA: TGTGCCAGCAGTTTACGGCTAGCGGTCTACGAGCAGTACTTC

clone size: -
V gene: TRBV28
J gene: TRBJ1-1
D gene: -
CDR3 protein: CASSHGWSLLIEAFF
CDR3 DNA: TGTGCCAGCAGCCACGGGTGGTCCTTACTCATTGAAGCTTTCTTT

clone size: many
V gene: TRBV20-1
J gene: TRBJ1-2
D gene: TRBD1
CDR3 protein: CSAKAGGDYGYTF
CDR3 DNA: TGCAGTGCTAAAGCAGGGGGCGACTATGGCTACACCTTC

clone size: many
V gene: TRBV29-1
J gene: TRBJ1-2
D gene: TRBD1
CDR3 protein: CSVQTRDRDFYGYTF
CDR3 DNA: TGCAGCGTGCAGACCCGGGACAGGGACTTCTATGGCTACACCTTC

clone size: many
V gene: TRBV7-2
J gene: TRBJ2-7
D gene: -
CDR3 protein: CASSLATQGEQYF
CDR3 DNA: TGTGCCAGCAGCTTAGCGACGCAGGGCGAGCAGTACTTC

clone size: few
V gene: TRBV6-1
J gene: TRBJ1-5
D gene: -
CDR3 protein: CASSERYRTINQPQHF
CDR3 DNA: TGTGCCAGCAGTGAACGTTACCGTACCATAAATCAGCCCCAGCATTTT

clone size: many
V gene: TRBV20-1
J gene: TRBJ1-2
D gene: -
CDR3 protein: CSARDRSGNYGYTF
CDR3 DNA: TGCAGTGCTAGAGATCGGTCAGGGAACTATGGCTACACCTTC

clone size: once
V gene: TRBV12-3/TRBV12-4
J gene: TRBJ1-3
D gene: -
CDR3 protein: CASIGSVLSGNTIYF
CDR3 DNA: TGTGCCAGCATTGGGTCAGTTCTATCTGGAAACACCATATATTTT

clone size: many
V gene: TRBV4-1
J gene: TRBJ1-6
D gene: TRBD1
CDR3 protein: CASSVQWRGQYNSPLHF
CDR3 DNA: TGCGCCAGCAGCGTCCAATGGCGGGGACAGTATAATTCACCCCTCCACTTT

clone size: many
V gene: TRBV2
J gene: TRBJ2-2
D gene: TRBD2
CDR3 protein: CASSEARAGGPTGELFF
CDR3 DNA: TGTGCCAGCAGTGAAGCTCGTGCGGGAGGACCCACCGGGGAGCTGTTTTTT

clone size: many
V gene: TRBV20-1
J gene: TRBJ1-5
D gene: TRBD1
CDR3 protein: CSARGQGGNQPQHF
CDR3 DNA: TGCAGTGCCCGGGGACAGGGTGGGAATCAGCCCCAGCATTTT

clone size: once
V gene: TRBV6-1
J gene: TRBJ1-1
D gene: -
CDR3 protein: CASSQPDRDYTEAFF
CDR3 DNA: TGTGCCAGCAGTCAGCCAGACAGAGACTACACTGAAGCTTTCTTT

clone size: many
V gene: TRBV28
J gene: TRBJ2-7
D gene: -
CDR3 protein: CASSLRVGFYEQYF
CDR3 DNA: TGTGCCAGCAGTTTAAGGGTCGGATTCTACGAGCAGTACTTC

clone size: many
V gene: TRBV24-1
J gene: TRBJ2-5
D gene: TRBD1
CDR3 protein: CATSEATGEETQYF
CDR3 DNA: TGTGCCACCAGTGAAGCTACAGGGGAAGAGACCCAGTACTTC

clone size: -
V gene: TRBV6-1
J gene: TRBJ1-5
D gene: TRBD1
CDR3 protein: CASSEAWTGRQPQHF
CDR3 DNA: TGTGCCAGCAGTGAAGCCTGGACAGGGCGTCAGCCCCAGCATTTT

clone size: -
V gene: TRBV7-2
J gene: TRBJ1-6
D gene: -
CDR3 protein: CASSLTSPGVSPLHF
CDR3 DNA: TGTGCCAGCAGCTTAACCTCCCCTGGGGTTTCACCCCTCCACTTT

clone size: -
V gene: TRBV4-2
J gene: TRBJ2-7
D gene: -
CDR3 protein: CASSQDPWGGYEQYF
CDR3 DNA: TGTGCCAGCAGCCAAGATCCGTGGGGTGGTTACGAGCAGTACTTC

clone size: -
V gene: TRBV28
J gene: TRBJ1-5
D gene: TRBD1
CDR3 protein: CATITGDQPQHF
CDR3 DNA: TGTGCCACCATAACAGGGGATCAGCCCCAGCATTTT

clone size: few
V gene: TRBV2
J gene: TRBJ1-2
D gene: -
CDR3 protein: CASSAGLDYGYIF
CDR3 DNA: TGTGCCAGCAGTGCAGGGCTCGACTATGGCTACATCTTC

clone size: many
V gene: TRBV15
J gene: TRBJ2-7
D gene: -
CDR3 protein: CATSRVNRTSYEQYF
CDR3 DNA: TGTGCCACCAGCAGAGTAAACAGAACTTCGTACGAGCAGTACTTC

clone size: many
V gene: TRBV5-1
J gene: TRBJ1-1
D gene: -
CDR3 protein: CASSLGGQPNTEAFF
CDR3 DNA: TGCGCCAGCAGCTTGGGAGGACAGCCGAACACTGAAGCTTTCTTT